This passage covers 27 T cell receptor beta chains from one sample sequenced in a study of cytomegalovirus exposure and HLA in healthy donors. Libraries were prepared by immunoSEQ multiplex PCR; TCRdb keeps only in-frame clonotypes and omits some of them. The table shows 150,000 to 200,000 clones, with just under 85% occurring only once. Input material: PBMCs. The receptors here all came from a man aged 30 to 45 in good health and CMV-seropositive.

This chain joins TRBV5-1 and TRBJ2-7; D uncertain. This CDR3 comprises 15 residues. Germline V CDR1 and CDR2: SGHRS, YFSETQ. V dropped 3 bases and J dropped 1 base, with 14 bases sitting between them. CDR3 in DNA: TGCGCCAGCAGCTACGTCGGGTCCCAATCCTACGAGCAGTACTTC. Its protein product is CASSYVGSQSYEQYF.

The V gene is TRBV7-9, the J gene TRBJ1-4; 7 bases map to TRBD1. Germline loops: CDR1 SEHNR, CDR2 FQNEAQ (reference sequence). Unmatched junction bases numbered 4, after V lost 1 base and J lost 5 bases. The CDR3 sequence is 15 residues long. The CDR3 is CASSLEGTANEKLFF. The CDR3 DNA follows: TGTGCCAGCAGCTTAGAGGGGACAGCAAATGAAAAACTGTTTTTT.

V is TRBV7-9 and J is TRBJ2-7; the D gene is possibly TRBD2 (6 bases). The germline V and J ends were trimmed by 5 bases and 12 bases, with 20 bases remaining between them. Per germline, CDR1 SEHNR and CDR2 FQNEAQ (reference sequence). The CDR3 runs 13 residues. This CDR3 is CASSREEGRGTYF. CDR3 sequence (DNA): TGTGCCAGCAGCCGAGAGGAGGGTCGGGGTACGTACTTC.

This chain connects TRBV27 to TRBJ2-7; TRBD1 aligns across 7 bases. The germline gives CDR1 MNHEY, CDR2 SMNVEV (reference sequence). The ends lost 6 bases at V and 0 bases at J; junction bases unmatched: 8. The CDR3 is 15 amino acids. The CDR3: CASSPTGSPSYEQYF. CDR3 coding DNA: TGTGCCAGCAGCCCGACAGGGAGTCCCTCCTACGAGCAGTACTTC.

The chain is built from TRBV7-9 and TRBJ2-2, with 10 bases aligning to TRBD1. The length of the CDR3 is 16 residues. Per germline, CDR1 SEHNR and CDR2 FQNEAQ (reference sequence). Trimming removed 5 bases from V and 5 bases from J; junction bases left unmatched: 8. The CDR3 sequence is CASSDRQGAGTGELFF. CDR3 nucleotide sequence: TGTGCCAGCAGCGACCGACAGGGGGCGGGGACCGGGGAGCTGTTTTTT.

This chain joins TRBV7-9 and TRBJ1-1; 7 bases align to TRBD1. This CDR3 is 15 amino acids long. The V segment lost 2 bases and the J segment 2 bases; nucleotides outside the gene matches: 5. CDR1 and CDR2 (germline): SEHNR, FQNEAQ (reference sequence). The CDR3 region has the DNA TGTGCCAGCAGCTTAAGAGGGGGCCTCAACACTGAAGCTTTCTTT. It specifies CASSLRGGLNTEAFF.

The V and J genes are TRBV29-1 and TRBJ2-3; D call uncertain. Germline CDR1 reads SQVTM; CDR2 reads ANQGSEA. The CDR3 loop spans 14 amino acids. V was cut by 1 base and J by 0 bases, with 8 bases left in between. The CDR3, as DNA: TGCAGCGTTGAAGGCTCCCTAAGCACAGATACGCAGTATTTT. It is translated as CSVEGSLSTDTQYF.

This clone has a handful of counts. J is TRBJ2-7 and V is TRBV25-1; no reliable D call. This CDR3 has 13 residues. V lost 3 bases to trimming and J lost 0 bases, with 6 bases between them. CDR1 and CDR2 (germline): MGHDK, SYGVNS. In nucleotides, the CDR3 is TGTGCCAGCAGTGAGGCAAGCTCCTACGAGCAGTACTTC. It is translated as CASSEASSYEQYF.

The chain links TRBV7-9 to TRBJ2-1; 9 bases are a match to TRBD2. Germline trimming cut 7 bases from V and 7 bases from J; bases unmatched to any gene: 8. The CDR3 sequence is 14 residues long. CDR1 SEHNR and CDR2 FQNEAQ come from the germline V gene (reference sequence). This chain's CDR3 is CASNAGGGENEQFF. The CDR3 nucleotides are TGTGCCAGCAACGCGGGGGGGGGAGAAAATGAGCAGTTCTTC.

This clone came up once. Additional DNA sequences in this sample encode the identical CDR3. The V and J genes are TRBV4-1 and TRBJ2-4; D is perhaps TRBD1 (5 bases). Per the germline V gene, CDR1 is MGHRA and CDR2 is YSYEKL. CDR3 size: 15 residues. The ends were cut back, 1 base at V and 2 bases at J, with 9 bases in the middle. The CDR3 loop reads CASSQGQGTKNIQYF. The DNA of the CDR3 is TGCGCCAGCAGCCAAGGGCAGGGAACCAAAAACATTCAGTACTTC.

The genes are TRBV6-1 and TRBJ2-7; the match to TRBD1 covers 8 bases. Germline CDR1 reads MNHNS; CDR2 reads SASEGT. This CDR3 is 14 amino acids long. V lost 5 bases to trimming and J lost 0 bases; unmatched junction nucleotides: 3. The CDR3 region is CASSWTGSSYEQYF. Written as DNA, the CDR3 is TGTGCCAGCAGTTGGACAGGGAGCTCCTACGAGCAGTACTTC.

This chain uses TRBV19 with TRBJ2-7; the D gene is possibly TRBD1 (6 bases). The CDR3 contains 16 residues. With 5 bases removed from V and 6 bases from J, the gap between germline ends came to 23 bases. Germline V gives CDR1 LNHDA, CDR2 SQIVND (reference sequence). The CDR3 here is CASSFQQGRGPAEQYF. In nucleotides, the CDR3 is TGTGCCAGTAGTTTTCAACAGGGCCGTGGGCCAGCCGAGCAGTACTTC.

This clone came up once. The chain carries TRBV15 and TRBJ1-2; D is ambiguous. Trimming left V 4 bases short and J 2 bases short, with 5 bases between. CDR3 length equals 12 residues. Germline CDR1 reads LNHNV; CDR2 reads YYDKDF (reference sequence). The CDR3 spells CATSNGNYGYTF. The CDR3 region has the DNA TGTGCCACCAGCAACGGGAACTATGGCTACACCTTC.

V gene TRBV6-5 combines with J gene TRBJ2-1, with TRBD2 identical over 10 bases. This CDR3 spans 15 amino acids. V lost 6 bases and J lost 8; bases outside the gene matches: 10. Per the germline V gene, CDR1 is MNHEY and CDR2 is SVGAGI. The CDR3 loop reads CASSPPSGGADEQFF. Written as DNA, the CDR3 is TGTGCCAGCAGCCCCCCCAGCGGGGGGGCCGATGAGCAGTTCTTC.

This rearrangement joins TRBV18 to TRBJ1-3, with 7 nucleotides matching TRBD1. Germline values: CDR1 KGHSH, CDR2 LQKENI. This CDR3 contains 16 residues. The V and J ends lost 3 bases and 0 bases, in that order; junction bases with no gene match: 5. CDR3 bases: TGTGCCAGCTCACCCAGACAGGGCAGCTCTGGAAACACCATATATTTT. Its translation: CASSPRQGSSGNTIYF.

The chain employs TRBV4-3 and TRBJ2-5, with 7 bases matching TRBD1. Germline trimming cut 0 bases from V and 2 bases from J; bases unmatched to any gene: 9. The CDR3 length is 17 residues. The germline V gene encodes CDR1 LGHNA and CDR2 YSLEER. The CDR3 protein is CASSQDLEGAPQETQYF. Written as DNA, the CDR3 is TGCGCCAGCAGCCAAGATCTCGAGGGGGCCCCTCAAGAGACCCAGTACTTC.

This clone came up a few times. The chain recombines TRBV5-6 with TRBJ2-7; D may be TRBD1 (5 bases). The CDR3 has 15 amino acids. V was clipped by 4 bases and J by 0 bases, with 14 bases between them. Per germline, CDR1 SGHDT and CDR2 YYEEEE. For the CDR3, the DNA is TGTGCCAGCAGCGTGGGGCGGTTCGGCTCCTACGAGCAGTACTTC. It codes for CASSVGRFGSYEQYF. Full variable domain (rest looked up from reference TRBV5-6 and TRBJ2-7): DAGVTQSPTHLIKTRGQQVTLRCSPKSGHDTVSWYQQALGQGPQFIFQYYEEEERQRGNFPDRFSGHQFPNYSSELNVNALLLGDSALYLCASSVGRFGSYEQYFGPGTRLTVT.

The chain recombines TRBV5-1 with TRBJ2-3; 7 bases map to TRBD1. The germline CDR1 and CDR2 sequences are SGHRS and YFSETQ. CDR3 length: 14 amino acids. The J segment lost 4 bases and the V segment lost 0 bases, leaving 2 bases of the junction unmatched. The CDR3 protein is CASSLGQGADTQYF. The DNA of the CDR3 is TGCGCCAGCAGCTTGGGACAGGGCGCAGATACGCAGTATTTT.

The chain carries TRBV2 and TRBJ2-7, with 7 positions matching TRBD1. The CDR3 is 13 residues long. Germline CDR1 is SNHLY and CDR2 is FYNNEI. V was clipped by 6 bases and J by 0 bases; unmatched bases: 2. The CDR3 is CASRAGGSYEQYF. In DNA form, the CDR3 reads TGTGCCAGCAGAGCAGGGGGCTCCTACGAGCAGTACTTC.

This clone was found a few times. This chain connects TRBV7-8 to TRBJ1-6; D is perhaps TRBD1 (5 bases). In germline, CDR1 is SGHVS, CDR2 FQNEAQ. Deletions cut 6 bases from V and 8 bases from J, with 14 bases between. There are 14 residues in the CDR3. CDR3 sequence: CASSSGEGYSPLHF. The CDR3 DNA is TGTGCCAGCAGTTCGGGGGAGGGATATTCACCCCTCCACTTT.

The gene calls are TRBV29-1 and TRBJ2-7; D not certain. The CDR3 length is 11 residues. Germline CDR1 and CDR2: SQVTM and ANQGSEA. V was cut by 1 base and J by 3 bases, with 4 bases left in between. The CDR3 nucleotides are TGCAGCGTTGAAGTCAACTACGAGCAGTACTTC. This gives the protein CSVEVNYEQYF.

The chain is built from TRBV25-1 and TRBJ2-3, with 8 bases aligning to TRBD1. With V trimmed by 4 bases and J by 2 bases, 5 bases remained unmatched. This CDR3 region has 15 residues. Per the germline V gene, CDR1 is MGHDK and CDR2 is SYGVNS. CDR3 bases: TGTGCCAGCAGTGGTTGGACAGGGTCCACAGATACGCAGTATTTT. Encoded protein: CASSGWTGSTDTQYF.

CDR3 residues: CASSRHAGSNYGYTF. The CDR3 DNA sequence: TGTGCCAGCAGTCGTCACGCAGGGTCAAACTATGGCTACACCTTC. This chain connects TRBV27 to TRBJ1-2; TRBD1 is a possible D gene (5 bases). Germline V gene data show CDR1 as MNHEY and CDR2 as SMNVEV (reference sequence). The CDR3 runs to 15 residues. V was cut by 5 bases and J by 2 bases, with 15 bases left in between.

The chain carries TRBV18 and TRBJ1-4; no reliable D call. Germline-derived CDR1 and CDR2 are KGHSH and LQKENI. The V end lost 6 bases, the J end lost 0 bases, and 11 bases lay between the germline ends. This CDR3 spans 15 amino acids. CDR3 loop: CASSSRDATNEKLFF. The DNA for the CDR3 is TGTGCCAGCTCTTCCCGGGATGCAACTAATGAAAAACTGTTTTTT.

This clone was detected a few times. The V and J genes are TRBV5-4 and TRBJ2-7; 7 nucleotides agree with TRBD1. The CDR3 has 15 residues. Germline V gives CDR1 SGHNT, CDR2 YYREEE (reference sequence). The J segment lost 3 bases and the V segment lost 0 bases, leaving 6 bases of the junction unmatched. The CDR3 bases are TGTGCCAGCAGCTTGGGACAGGGAGAAGGCTACGAGCAGTACTTC. As protein: CASSLGQGEGYEQYF. The full variable domain, its missing parts supplied by reference TRBV5-4 and TRBJ2-7, is ETGVTQSPTHLIKTRGQQVTLRCSSQSGHNTVSWYQQALGQGPQFIFQYYREEENGRGNFPPRFSGLQFPNYSSELNVNALELDDSALYLCASSLGQGEGYEQYFGPGTRLTVT.

J is TRBJ2-3 and V is TRBV5-4; the match to TRBD2 covers 10 bases. The CDR3 length is 17 residues. V lost 4 bases to trimming and J lost 0 bases; unmatched junction nucleotides: 8. Germline V gene sequence: CDR1 SGHNT, CDR2 YYREEE (reference sequence). CDR3 residues: CASSPGLAESSTDTQYF. Here the CDR3 DNA reads TGTGCCAGCAGCCCTGGACTAGCGGAAAGTAGCACAGATACGCAGTATTTT.

The chain carries TRBV4-1 and TRBJ2-7, with D possibly TRBD1 on 5 matching bases. The CDR3 runs to 15 residues. CDR1 and CDR2 (germline): MGHRA, YSYEKL. Trimming left V 0 bases short and J 2 bases short, with 11 bases between. The CDR3 here is CASSQDGQGTYEQYF. CDR3 coding DNA: TGCGCCAGCAGCCAAGATGGGCAGGGAACCTACGAGCAGTACTTC.